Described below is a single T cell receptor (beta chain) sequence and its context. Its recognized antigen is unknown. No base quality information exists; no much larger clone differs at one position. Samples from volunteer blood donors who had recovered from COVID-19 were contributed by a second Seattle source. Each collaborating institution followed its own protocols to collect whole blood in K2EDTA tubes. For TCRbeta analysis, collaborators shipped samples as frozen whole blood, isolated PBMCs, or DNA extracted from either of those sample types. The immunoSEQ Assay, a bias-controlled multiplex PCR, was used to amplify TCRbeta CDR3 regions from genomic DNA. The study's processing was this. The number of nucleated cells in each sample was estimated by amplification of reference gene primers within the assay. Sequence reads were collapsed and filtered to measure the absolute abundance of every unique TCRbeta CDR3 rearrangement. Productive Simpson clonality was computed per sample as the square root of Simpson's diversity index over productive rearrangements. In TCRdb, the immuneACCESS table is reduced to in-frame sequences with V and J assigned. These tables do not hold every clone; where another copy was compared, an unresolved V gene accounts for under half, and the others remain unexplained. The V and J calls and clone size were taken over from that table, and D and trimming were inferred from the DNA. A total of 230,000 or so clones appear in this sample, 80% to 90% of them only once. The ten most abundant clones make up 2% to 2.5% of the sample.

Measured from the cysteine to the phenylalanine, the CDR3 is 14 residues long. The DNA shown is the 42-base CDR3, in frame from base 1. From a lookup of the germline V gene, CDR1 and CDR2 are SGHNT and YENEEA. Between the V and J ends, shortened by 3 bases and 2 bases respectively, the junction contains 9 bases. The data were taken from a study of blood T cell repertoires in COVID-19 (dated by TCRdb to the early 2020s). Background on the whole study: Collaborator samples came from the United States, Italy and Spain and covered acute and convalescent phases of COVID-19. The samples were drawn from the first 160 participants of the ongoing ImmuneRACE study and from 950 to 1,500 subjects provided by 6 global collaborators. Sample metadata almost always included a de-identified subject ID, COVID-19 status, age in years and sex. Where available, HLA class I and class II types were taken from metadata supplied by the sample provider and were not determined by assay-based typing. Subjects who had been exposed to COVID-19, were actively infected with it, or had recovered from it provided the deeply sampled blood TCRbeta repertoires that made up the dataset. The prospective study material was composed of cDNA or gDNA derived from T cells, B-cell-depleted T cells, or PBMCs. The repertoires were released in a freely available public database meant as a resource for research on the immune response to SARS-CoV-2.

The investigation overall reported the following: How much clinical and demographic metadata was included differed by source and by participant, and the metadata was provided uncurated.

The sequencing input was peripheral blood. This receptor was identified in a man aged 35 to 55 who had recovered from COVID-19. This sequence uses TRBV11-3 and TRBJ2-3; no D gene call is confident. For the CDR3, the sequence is CASSFKEFTDTQYF. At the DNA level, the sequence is TGTGCCAGCAGCTTCAAGGAGTTCACAGATACGCAGTATTTT.